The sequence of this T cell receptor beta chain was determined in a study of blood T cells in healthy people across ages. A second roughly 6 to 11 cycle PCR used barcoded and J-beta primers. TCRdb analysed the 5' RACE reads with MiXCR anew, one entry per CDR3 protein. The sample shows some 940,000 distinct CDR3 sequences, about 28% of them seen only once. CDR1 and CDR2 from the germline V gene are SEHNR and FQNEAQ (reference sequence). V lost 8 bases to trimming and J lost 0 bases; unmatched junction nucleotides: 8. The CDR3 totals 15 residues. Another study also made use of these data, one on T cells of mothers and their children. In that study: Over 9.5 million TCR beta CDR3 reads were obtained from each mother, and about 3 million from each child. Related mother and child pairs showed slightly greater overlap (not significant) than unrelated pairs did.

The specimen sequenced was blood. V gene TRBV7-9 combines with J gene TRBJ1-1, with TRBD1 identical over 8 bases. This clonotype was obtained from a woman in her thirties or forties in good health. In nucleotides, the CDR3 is TGTGCCAGCGGTAGGACAGGGTTGGTGAACACTGAAGCTTTCTTT. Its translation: CASGRTGLVNTEAFF.